A selection of T cell receptor beta chains follows, all from one sample in a study of T cells in narcolepsy. Libraries were prepared by immunoSEQ multiplex PCR; TCRdb keeps only in-frame clonotypes and omits some of them. The sample holds around 30,000 clones, 85% to 90% seen once. Sequenced input: CD45RA- memory CD4+ T cells from PBMCs. Source of these receptors: a human donor with narcolepsy. Each CDR3 is given with its conserved first and last residue. The D gene is left open where the match is weak. Clone size appears in some rows only: once, few, many, or a class for an expanded clone.

V gene: TRBV5-1
J gene: TRBJ1-2
clone size: .
D gene: .
CDR3 DNA: TGCGCCAGCAGCCCACGCCAGGACTATGGCTACACCTTC
CDR3 protein: CASSPRQDYGYTF

V gene: TRBV5-1
J gene: TRBJ2-2
clone size: .
D gene: .
CDR3 DNA: TGCGCCAGCAGCTTTGCCGGGGAGCTGTTTTTT
CDR3 protein: CASSFAGELFF

V gene: TRBV18
J gene: TRBJ2-1
clone size: .
D gene: TRBD1
CDR3 DNA: TGTGCCAGCTCACTTGGACAGGGGGGTAATGAGCAGTTCTTC
CDR3 protein: CASSLGQGGNEQFF

V gene: TRBV2
J gene: TRBJ2-7
clone size: .
D gene: TRBD1
CDR3 DNA: TGTGCCAGCAGATTCTCCGACAGGGCCTCCTACGAGCAGTACTTC
CDR3 protein: CASRFSDRASYEQYF

V gene: TRBV5-1
J gene: TRBJ1-1
clone size: .
D gene: .
CDR3 DNA: TGCGCCAGCAGCATAGGGGACACTGAAGCTTTCTTT
CDR3 protein: CASSIGDTEAFF

V gene: TRBV11-1
J gene: TRBJ2-5
clone size: .
D gene: .
CDR3 DNA: TGTGCCAGCAGCCTTGGATTGGAAGAGACCCAGTACTTC
CDR3 protein: CASSLGLEETQYF

V gene: TRBV27
J gene: TRBJ2-5
clone size: .
D gene: .
CDR3 DNA: TGTGCCAGCAGTTTTTCGAGGGGAGAGACCCAGTACTTC
CDR3 protein: CASSFSRGETQYF

V gene: TRBV5-1
J gene: TRBJ2-3
clone size: once
D gene: .
CDR3 DNA: TGCGCCAGCAGCTTGGGCGCGACAGCCATAACAGATACGCAGTATTTT
CDR3 protein: CASSLGATAITDTQYF

V gene: TRBV5-1
J gene: TRBJ2-1
clone size: .
D gene: .
CDR3 DNA: TGCGCCAGCAGCTTGTATTCGGGTCTGGGCTACAATGAGCAGTTCTTC
CDR3 protein: CASSLYSGLGYNEQFF

V gene: TRBV28
J gene: TRBJ2-2
clone size: few
D gene: .
CDR3 DNA: TGTGCCAGCAGGGGAGCAGGACGTACCGGGGAGCTGTTTTTT
CDR3 protein: CASRGAGRTGELFF

V gene: TRBV14
J gene: TRBJ1-1
clone size: .
D gene: TRBD1
CDR3 DNA: TGTGCCAGCAGCCACACGGGACAGCCTGCTTTCTTT
CDR3 protein: CASSHTGQPAFF

V gene: TRBV28
J gene: TRBJ2-7
clone size: once
D gene: .
CDR3 DNA: TGTGCCAGCAGTAACGCAGGGGGGAACGAGCAGTACTTC
CDR3 protein: CASSNAGGNEQYF

V gene: TRBV2
J gene: TRBJ1-6
clone size: .
D gene: .
CDR3 DNA: TGTGCCAGCAGTTCGCACCACTATAATTCACCCCTCCACTTT
CDR3 protein: CASSSHHYNSPLHF

V gene: TRBV15
J gene: TRBJ1-5
clone size: .
D gene: TRBD1
CDR3 DNA: TGTGCCACCGCCCCAGGGGGGAATCAGCCCCAGCATTTT
CDR3 protein: CATAPGGNQPQHF

V gene: TRBV6-4
J gene: TRBJ2-1
clone size: .
D gene: .
CDR3 DNA: TGTGCCATCCCTATGGAGCGGAGTTACAATGAGCAGTTCTTC
CDR3 protein: CAIPMERSYNEQFF

V gene: TRBV7-9
J gene: TRBJ2-7
clone size: .
D gene: .
CDR3 DNA: TGTGCCAGCAGCTTAGAAAGCGAGCAGTACTTC
CDR3 protein: CASSLESEQYF